Below, 15 T cell receptor beta chains from the same sample are listed, as sequenced in a study of blood T cell repertoires in COVID-19. Only in-frame clones appear in the TCRdb table, and some are missing; sequencing was by immunoSEQ multiplex PCR. The sample lists around 62,000 clones; approximately 85% were seen once. The sequenced material came from peripheral blood. All receptors come from a man aged 45-65 years with acute or convalescent COVID-19.

The chain links TRBV7-6 to TRBJ1-1, with D unresolved. The CDR3 contains 15 residues. Germline V gives CDR1 SGHVS, CDR2 FNYEAQ. With 5 bases removed from V and 5 bases from J, the gap between germline ends came to 18 bases. This CDR3 is CASSPHFSRETEAFF. The CDR3 DNA sequence: TGTGCCAGCAGCCCCCATTTCTCGAGGGAGACTGAAGCTTTCTTT.

This chain connects TRBV15 to TRBJ2-1; D ambiguous. The germline gives CDR1 LNHNV, CDR2 YYDKDF (reference sequence). V lost 5 bases and J lost 0, with 14 bases in between. This CDR3 contains 16 residues. The CDR3 here is CATSGGLSSSYNEQFF. CDR3 nucleotide sequence: TGTGCCACCAGCGGCGGTCTGTCTAGCTCCTACAATGAGCAGTTCTTC.

J is TRBJ2-2 and V is TRBV19, with D unclear. Germline V gene data show CDR1 as LNHDA and CDR2 as SQIVND (reference sequence). V was shortened by 9 bases and J by 1 base, with 12 bases between the two germline ends. This CDR3 has 14 amino acids. As DNA, the CDR3 is TGTGCCAGCCGGTCCTTTAAGAACACCGGGGAGCTGTTTTTT. It translates to CASRSFKNTGELFF.

This clone was picked up a small number of times. The chain recombines TRBV20-1 with TRBJ2-7; a weak D match, TRBD2 (5 bases). The ends were cut back, 4 bases at V and 9 bases at J, with 10 bases in the middle. Germline CDR1 and CDR2: DFQATT and SNEGSKA (reference sequence). The CDR3 has 10 amino acids. The CDR3 here is CSAKLVGQYF. The CDR3 nucleotides are TGCAGTGCTAAACTAGTCGGGCAGTACTTC.

This chain connects TRBV6-5 to TRBJ1-1, with D uncertain. With 2 bases removed from V and 6 bases from J, the gap between germline ends came to 10 bases. CDR1 is MNHEY and CDR2 is SVGAGI in the germline V gene. The CDR3 spans 13 residues. In nucleotides, the CDR3 is TGTGCCAGCAGTTACGCCGCCGGGGCTGAAGCTTTCTTT. It specifies CASSYAAGAEAFF.

The CDR3 here is CASGSLTGTAFLEQYF. In DNA form, the CDR3 reads TGTGCTAGTGGTTCGTTGACCGGGACAGCATTCCTCGAGCAGTACTTC. The V gene is TRBV12-5, the J gene TRBJ2-7, with 7 bases that match TRBD1. V dropped 4 bases and J dropped 6; count of bases not matched to a gene: 15. This CDR3 region has 16 residues. Germline values: CDR1 LGHNT, CDR2 FRNRAP.

V is TRBV3-1 (or the pseudogene TRBV3-2) and J is TRBJ1-2, with unresolved D. The V and J ends lost 10 bases and 6 bases respectively, with 18 bases between them. This CDR3 has 13 amino acids. The germline gives CDR1 LGHDT, CDR2 YNNKEL (reference sequence). CDR3 residues: CATAPGRRDGYTF. Here the CDR3 DNA reads TGTGCCACGGCTCCGGGGAGGCGGGATGGCTACACCTTC.

The count of this clone is one. The J gene is TRBJ2-5, the V gene TRBV5-1; unclear D gene. CDR3 length equals 12 residues. CDR1 and CDR2 from the germline V gene are SGHRS and YFSETQ. Between the trimmed V and J ends, which lost 4 bases and 5 bases, there was a span of 9 bases. For the CDR3, the DNA is TGCGCCAGCAGCCAGCCTAGGGAGACCCAGTACTTC. It translates to CASSQPRETQYF.

The V gene is TRBV27, the J gene TRBJ2-7; 9 positions agree with TRBD1. This CDR3 region has 13 residues. The J segment lost 6 bases and the V segment lost 3 bases, leaving 3 bases of the junction unmatched. Germline V gene sequence: CDR1 MNHEY, CDR2 SMNVEV (reference sequence). For the CDR3, the DNA is TGTGCCAGCAGTTTTACAGGGGGCATCGAGCAGTACTTC. It yields the protein CASSFTGGIEQYF.

The chain couples TRBV6-6 to TRBJ1-2, with a possible D match to TRBD1 (5 bases). This CDR3 comprises 12 residues. Trimming left V 0 bases short and J 9 bases short, with 8 bases between. Germline V gene data show CDR1 as MNHNY and CDR2 as SVGAGI (reference sequence). CDR3 sequence reads: CASSYSQGSYTF. CDR3 coding DNA: TGTGCCAGCAGTTACTCTCAGGGTAGCTACACCTTC.

The chain couples TRBV5-1 to TRBJ2-5, with 10 bases identical to TRBD2. V dropped 2 bases and J dropped 5; count of bases not matched to a gene: 3. This CDR3 has 14 residues. Per the germline V gene, CDR1 is SGHRS and CDR2 is YFSETQ. The CDR3 sequence is CASSFRAGGETQYF. CDR3 DNA: TGCGCCAGCAGCTTTAGAGCGGGAGGGGAGACCCAGTACTTC.

This sequence joins TRBV7-3 and TRBJ2-5; D remains unclear. The CDR3 contains 13 residues. Germline CDR1 is SGHTA and CDR2 is FQGTGA. Trimming took off 5 bases at V and 5 bases at J, with 12 bases between the two ends. CDR3 sequence reads: CASSPRHRETQYF. For the CDR3, the DNA is TGTGCCAGCAGCCCCAGACATCGGGAGACCCAGTACTTC.

The rearrangement joins TRBV9 to TRBJ2-1; 7 positions agree with TRBD2. The CDR3 sequence is 15 residues long. From germline, CDR1 is SGDLS and CDR2 YYNGEE. V lost 0 bases and J lost 4; bases outside the gene matches: 4. The CDR3 is CASSVVRGDYNEQFF. The CDR3 bases are TGTGCCAGCAGCGTAGTACGGGGGGATTACAATGAGCAGTTCTTC.

This sequence joins TRBV7-3 and TRBJ2-2, with 7 bases matching TRBD2. V was clipped by 1 base and J by 3 bases; unmatched bases: 14. This CDR3 comprises 19 residues. Germline CDR1 SGHTA, CDR2 FQGTGA. For the CDR3, the DNA is TGTGCCAGCAGCTTAAGGACTACGGGGAGGGGACTTGACACCGGGGAGCTGTTTTTT. Residues: CASSLRTTGRGLDTGELFF. The entire variable domain, with the rest obtained from reference TRBV7-3 and TRBJ2-2, is as follows: GAGVSQTPSNKVTEKGKYVELRCDPISGHTALYWYRQSLGQGPEFLIYFQGTGAADDSGLPNDRFFAVRPEGSVSTLKIQRTERGDSAVYLCASSLRTTGRGLDTGELFFGEGSRLTVL.

V is TRBV19 and J is TRBJ2-1; D remains unclear. Germline-derived CDR1 and CDR2 are LNHDA and SQIVND (reference sequence). Trimming pared 3 bases from V and 10 bases from J, leaving 10 bases between. This CDR3 is 12 amino acids long. The CDR3, as DNA: TGTGCCAGTAGTATCTTCGGTCGCGAGCAGTTCTTC. Protein: CASSIFGREQFF. Full variable domain (rest looked up from reference TRBV19 and TRBJ2-1): DGGITQSPKYLFRKEGQNVTLSCEQNLNHDAMYWYRQDPGQGLRLIYYSQIVNDFQKGDIAEGYSVSREKKESFPLTVTSAQKNPTAFYLCASSIFGREQFFGPGTRLTVL.